Sequencing of this T cell receptor beta chain was carried out in a study of early T cells in non-severe SARS-CoV-2 infection. Study as a whole: RNA in bulk from unsorted whole blood was sequenced, and chains were unpaired.

General study findings and limits: Matching results from VDJdb favored anti-spike CD8 responses, leaving private and CD4 specificities undetected.

Tagging with unique molecular identifiers was applied to individual cDNA molecules. TCRdb independently ran MiXCR on the 5' RACE reads; one entry per CDR3 protein. Among 66,000 or so distinct CDR3 sequences listed, 10% to 13% were seen once. This clonotype occurred many times. Antigen unknown. Trimming removed 6 bases from V and 8 bases from J; junction bases left unmatched: 7. This CDR3 is 14 amino acids long. The germline V gene has CDR1 MRHNA and CDR2 SNTAGT. This clonotype was obtained from an adult who was a healthcare worker with PCR-confirmed SARS-CoV-2 infection or an uninfected control (not recorded which). The sequenced material came from whole blood. The rearrangement uses TRBV6-4 and TRBJ2-2; 9 bases match TRBD1. CDR3 amino acids: CASRLQGARGELFF. CDR3 DNA: TGTGCCAGCAGGCTACAGGGGGCGAGAGGGGAGCTGTTTTTT.